This T cell receptor (beta chain) was captured in a study of T-cell reconstitution after alpha-beta-depleted transplantation in children. Germline V gene data show CDR1 as SGHRS and CDR2 as YFSETQ. The CDR3 sequence is 17 residues long. V was clipped by 4 bases and J by 2 bases, with 19 bases between them. Construction of the TCRbeta library involved unique molecular identifiers. Each CDR3 protein is one row after TCRdb ran MiXCR on the PCR reads. The data contain 700,000 or so distinct CDR3 sequences, around 12% of them singletons. This clonotype was seen a few times. The sequencing used PBMCs, collected before TCRalphabeta/CD19-depleted stem cell transplant. The rearrangement links TRBV5-1 to TRBJ2-4; no clear D gene. The origin of this receptor is a girl aged 2 to 9 with congenital amegakaryocytic thrombocytopenia, due to receive a stem cell transplant. The CDR3 nucleotides read TGCGCCAGCAGCGATGTCACTGTAGGACGATCCAAAAACATTCAGTACTTC. This sequence encodes CASSDVTVGRSKNIQYF.